Each of the 7 T cell receptor beta chains below was sequenced from the same sample in a study of PD-1 blockade in mismatch repair-deficient tumors. Libraries were prepared by immunoSEQ multiplex PCR; TCRdb keeps only in-frame clonotypes and omits some of them. This sample has approximately 60,000 clones, with approximately 90% found just once. The input for sequencing was peripheral blood, taken 52 weeks after starting pembrolizumab. The receptor source for this set is an adult with mismatch repair-deficient cancer.

In DNA form, the CDR3 reads TGTGCCAGCAGTCTAGCGGGAGAGGGCTACAATGAGCAGTTCTTC. It is translated as CASSLAGEGYNEQFF. The V and J genes are TRBV2 and TRBJ2-1; 10 bases are a match to TRBD2. From germline, CDR1 is SNHLY and CDR2 FYNNEI. Trimming at V came to 5 bases and at J to 3 bases, leaving 4 bases not matched to a gene. The CDR3 length is 15 residues.

Regarding this clone: This sample includes further DNA sequences coding for the same CDR3. V and J are TRBV27 and TRBJ1-5; D is unclear. The CDR3 length is 13 residues. V was clipped by 2 bases and J by 0 bases, with 2 bases between them. The V gene's germline CDR1 is MNHEY and CDR2 SMNVEV (reference sequence). CDR3 sequence (DNA): TGTGCCAGCAGTTTAGGTAGCAATCAGCCCCAGCATTTT. It yields the protein CASSLGSNQPQHF.

The CDR3 protein is CAWSGWLAGENSYNEQFF. CDR3 bases: TGTGCCTGGAGTGGATGGCTAGCGGGAGAAAACTCCTACAATGAGCAGTTCTTC. This chain uses TRBV30 with TRBJ2-1, with 10 bases identical to TRBD2. V was clipped by 1 base and J by 0 bases; unmatched bases: 9. The germline V gene has CDR1 GTSNPN and CDR2 SVGIG (reference sequence). The length of the CDR3 is 18 residues.

V usage is TRBV4-1 and J usage is TRBJ1-5; D remains ambiguous. Trimming cost V 4 bases and J 1 base, with 14 bases left between them. This CDR3 is 16 amino acids long. The germline V gene encodes CDR1 MGHRA and CDR2 YSYEKL. The CDR3 sequence is CASSLVFGRSNQPQHF. The CDR3 nucleotides read TGCGCCAGCAGCCTCGTCTTCGGGAGGAGCAATCAGCCCCAGCATTTT.

V and J are TRBV11-2 and TRBJ2-1; 7 bases fit TRBD1. The germline V gene has CDR1 SGHAT and CDR2 FQNNGV. The CDR3 runs 16 residues. J gave up 0 bases and V 6 bases, and 8 bases lay outside the gene matches. CDR3 loop: CASRPPGGSSYNEQFF. Written as DNA, the CDR3 is TGTGCCAGCAGACCACCAGGGGGAAGCTCCTACAATGAGCAGTTCTTC.

Of note for this clone: Relative to the germline gene, one junction end is altered; a read error may explain this. The rearrangement uses TRBV9 and TRBJ1-4; D not resolved. CDR1 and CDR2 from the germline V gene are SGDLS and YYNGEE. There are 13 residues in the CDR3. CDR3 sequence reads: CASSVGITGLPVF. CDR3 DNA sequence: TGTGCCAGCAGCGTAGGGATTACTGGGCTTCCTGTTTTT.

The chain uses TRBV18 and TRBJ2-1; D remains ambiguous. The CDR3 length is 16 residues. V lost 3 bases to trimming and J lost 7 bases, with 19 bases between them. Germline V CDR1 and CDR2: KGHSH, LQKENI. The CDR3 is CASSPALFKVPNEQFF. The CDR3 DNA reads TGTGCCAGCTCACCCGCCCTTTTCAAGGTCCCGAATGAGCAGTTCTTC.